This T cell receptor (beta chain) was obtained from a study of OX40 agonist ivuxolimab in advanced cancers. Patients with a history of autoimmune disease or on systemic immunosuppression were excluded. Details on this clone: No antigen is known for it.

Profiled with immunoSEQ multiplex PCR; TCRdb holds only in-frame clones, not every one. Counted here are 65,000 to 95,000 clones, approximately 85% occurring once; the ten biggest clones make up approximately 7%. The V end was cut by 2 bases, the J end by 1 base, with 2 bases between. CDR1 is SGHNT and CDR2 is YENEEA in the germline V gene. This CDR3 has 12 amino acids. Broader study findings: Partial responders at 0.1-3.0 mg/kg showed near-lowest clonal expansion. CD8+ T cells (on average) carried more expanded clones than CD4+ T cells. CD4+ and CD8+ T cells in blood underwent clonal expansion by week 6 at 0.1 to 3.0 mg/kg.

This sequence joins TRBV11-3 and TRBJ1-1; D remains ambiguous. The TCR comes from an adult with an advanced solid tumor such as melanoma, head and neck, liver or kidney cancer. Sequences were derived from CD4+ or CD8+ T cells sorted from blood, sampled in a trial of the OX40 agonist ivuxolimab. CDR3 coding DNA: TGTGCCAGCAGCTTAAAGAACACTGAAGCTTTCTTT. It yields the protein CASSLKNTEAFF. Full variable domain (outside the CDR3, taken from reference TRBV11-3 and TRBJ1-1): EAGVVQSPRYKIIEKKQPVAFWCNPISGHNTLYWYLQNLGQGPELLIRYENEEAVDDSQLPKDRFSAERLKGVDSTLKIQPAELGDSAVYLCASSLKNTEAFFGQGTRLTVV.